This T cell receptor (beta chain) is drawn from a study of blood T cells in healthy people across ages. The authors ran a second PCR of roughly 7 to 11 cycles using a sample-barcoded 5' primer and a J-beta primer mix. TCRdb used MiXCR to reprocess the 5' RACE reads, holding one entry per CDR3 protein. This repertoire shows 270,000 or so distinct CDR3 sequences, roughly 26% found once; its top ten account for roughly 28%. On this clonotype itself: Its target is not known.

Each sample provided at least 5 micrograms of extracted total RNA. Germline V CDR1 and CDR2: LGHDT, YNNKEL (reference sequence). The ends were cut back, 1 base at V and 8 bases at J, with 8 bases in the middle. This CDR3 spans 12 amino acids. Study outcomes and limitations: Researchers judged that diversity estimates from one million T cells fell short of true values.

The receptor's source is a woman in her 70s in good health. Sequencing used blood. This chain links TRBV3-1 with TRBJ1-2; D call uncertain. This chain's CDR3 is CASSQGPYGYTF. CDR3 nucleotides: TGTGCCAGCAGCCAAGGCCCCTACGGCTACACCTTC.